The 29 T cell receptor beta chains below were found in one sample sequenced in a study of blood T cell repertoires in COVID-19. Only in-frame clones appear in the TCRdb table, and some are missing; sequencing was by immunoSEQ multiplex PCR. The top ten hold roughly 3.9% of the sample, which has approximately 300,000 clones, more than 85% seen once. Sequencing was carried out using PBMCs or T cells enriched from blood (not recorded which). These receptors were taken from a woman aged 30 to 39 who had been exposed to COVID-19.

V usage is TRBV7-2 and J usage is TRBJ2-7, with TRBD2 matching over 7 bases. V lost 5 bases and J lost 0; bases outside the gene matches: 7. Germline V gene lookup returns CDR1 SGHTA and CDR2 FQGNSA. The CDR3 is 15 amino acids. The CDR3 sequence is CASSPGGGSSYEQYF. The CDR3 DNA reads as TGTGCCAGCAGCCCTGGGGGGGGGAGCTCCTACGAGCAGTACTTC.

Notes on this clone: The same CDR3 is also encoded by other DNA sequences in this sample. The chain is built from TRBV12-3 or TRBV12-4 and TRBJ2-3; 7 bases agree with TRBD2. J lost 6 bases, V lost 2 bases, and 2 bases had no gene match. This CDR3 contains 13 residues. The CDR3 protein is CASSLRSGDTQYF. CDR3 DNA: TGTGCCAGCAGTTTACGTAGCGGGGATACGCAGTATTTT.

The chain couples TRBV27 to TRBJ1-2; D gene uncertain. Germline-derived CDR1 and CDR2 are MNHEY and SMNVEV (reference sequence). Deletions cut 4 bases from V and 11 bases from J, with 14 bases between. This CDR3 spans 12 amino acids. In DNA form, the CDR3 reads TGTGCCAGCAGTTCCAAGCGGACGGGTTACACCTTC. Residues: CASSSKRTGYTF.

CDR3 sequence: CASSSNGHRGEQYF. The DNA for the CDR3 is TGTGCCAGCAGCTCAAACGGCCATAGGGGCGAGCAGTACTTC. The V gene is TRBV7-2, the J gene TRBJ2-7; D might be TRBD1 (5 bases). V dropped 4 bases and J dropped 6 bases, with 16 bases sitting between them. CDR1 is SGHTA and CDR2 is FQGNSA in the germline V gene. There are 14 residues in the CDR3.

V and J are TRBV6-5 and TRBJ2-5; no clear D. CDR3 length: 13 amino acids. Germline V gives CDR1 MNHEY, CDR2 SVGAGI. V gave up 10 bases and J gave up 7 bases, with 19 bases separating them. The DNA for the CDR3 is TGTGCCATCGCGAGGAGTCAAGTGGGGACCCAGTACTTC. Protein: CAIARSQVGTQYF.

The chain joins TRBV9 to TRBJ1-6; TRBD1 is a possible D gene (6 bases). The CDR3 sequence is 18 residues long. Looked up from germline, CDR1 is SGDLS and CDR2 is YYNGEE. V was trimmed by 0 bases and J by 15 bases, leaving 28 bases between them. CDR3 bases: TGTGCCAGCAGCGTAGTGGCGCAGGGACACACAATCCTCCACAGCCTCCACTTT. Its translation is CASSVVAQGHTILHSLHF.

The chain joins TRBV13 to TRBJ1-2; D perhaps matches TRBD1 (6 bases). Germline V gene data show CDR1 as PRHDT and CDR2 as FYEKMQ (reference sequence). Trimming shortened V by 5 bases and J by 4 bases, and 11 bases separated the two germline ends. The CDR3 consists of 13 residues. As DNA, the CDR3 is TGTGCCAGCAGCGCACAGGGAGTCTATGGCTACACCTTC. It codes for CASSAQGVYGYTF.

This clone has a handful of counts. The chain has TRBV21-1 and TRBJ1-4; the tabulated D call, TRBD1, remains unverified against the DNA. TRBV21-1 is a listed pseudogene. This CDR3 has 15 amino acids. The CDR3 coding sequence is TGTGCCAGCAGCGTAGGGACAGGGATGGATGAAAAACTGTTTTTT. Protein: CASSVGTGMDEKLFF.

The V gene is TRBV6-5, the J gene TRBJ2-1, with 12 bases that match TRBD2. The junction had 6 bases not matched to a gene; V was cut back by 5 bases and J by 7 bases. Germline CDR1 reads MNHEY; CDR2 reads SVGAGI. The CDR3 has 15 residues. The CDR3 DNA reads TGTGCCAGCAGTCCTAGCGGGGGGGCGGGAAATGAGCAGTTCTTC. Its protein product is CASSPSGGAGNEQFF.

CDR3 nucleotides: TGTGCCAGCAGTTGGGGGGGTAGCGGGGACTACGAGCAGTACTTC. It translates to CASSWGGSGDYEQYF. The chain combines TRBV27 with TRBJ2-7, with 8 positions matching TRBD2. Germline CDR1 is MNHEY and CDR2 is SMNVEV (reference sequence). V shed 4 bases and J 3 bases; nucleotides not matched to a gene: 8. The CDR3 length is 15 residues.

This clone was counted a few times. The chain links TRBV30 to TRBJ1-1, with no clear D. Germline loops: CDR1 GTSNPN, CDR2 SVGIG (reference sequence). The CDR3 totals 12 residues. V lost 4 bases to trimming and J lost 6 bases, with 12 bases between them. CDR3 protein: CAWTGQNPEAFF. CDR3 sequence (DNA): TGTGCCTGGACTGGGCAAAATCCTGAAGCTTTCTTT. Supplemented by reference TRBV30 and TRBJ1-1, the full variable domain reads SQTIHQWPATLVQPVGSPLSLECTVEGTSNPNLYWYRQAAGRGLQLLFYSVGIGQISSEVPQNLSASRPQDRQFILSSKKLLLSDSGFYLCAWTGQNPEAFFGQGTRLTVV.

The V call is TRBV5-1, the J call TRBJ1-3; D may be TRBD1 (5 bases). V was clipped by 6 bases and J by 8 bases, with 18 bases between them. Per germline, CDR1 SGHRS and CDR2 YFSETQ. The CDR3 is 14 residues long. The chain's CDR3 is CASTLAPGSDTIYF. In DNA form, the CDR3 reads TGCGCCAGCACTCTCGCTCCAGGGTCGGACACCATATATTTT. The full variable domain, with the rest looked up from reference TRBV5-1 and TRBJ1-3, is KAGVTQTPRYLIKTRGQQVTLSCSPISGHRSVSWYQQTPGQGLQFLFEYFSETQRNKGNFPGRFSGRQFSNSRSEMNVSTLELGDSALYLCASTLAPGSDTIYFGEGSWLTVV.

The chain has TRBV5-1 and TRBJ1-3, with D possibly TRBD1 on 5 matching bases. In germline, CDR1 is SGHRS, CDR2 YFSETQ. Deletions cut 4 bases from V and 1 base from J, with 9 bases between. The CDR3 has 14 amino acids. This chain's CDR3 is CASSAGGSGNTIYF. CDR3 coding DNA: TGCGCCAGCAGCGCCGGGGGATCTGGAAACACCATATATTTT.

J is TRBJ2-7 and V is TRBV7-8, with D possibly being TRBD1 (5 bases). Germline V gene data show CDR1 as SGHVS and CDR2 as FQNEAQ. V shed 11 bases and J shed 4 bases, with 12 bases lying between them. CDR3 length: 11 amino acids. CDR3: CASGFRYEQYF. CDR3 nucleotides: TGTGCCTCAGGGTTCAGGTACGAGCAGTACTTC.

The rearrangement links TRBV10-3 to TRBJ2-1; 7 bases align to TRBD1. CDR1 and CDR2 (germline): ENHRY, SYGVKD. The CDR3 has 12 residues. V was pared by 5 bases and J by 12 bases, with 7 bases of the junction left unmatched. The CDR3 nucleotides read TGTGCCATCAGTCACAGGGGCCAGGGGCAGTTCTTC. Translation: CAISHRGQGQFF.

The chain uses TRBV27 and TRBJ1-2; TRBD1 is a possible D gene (5 bases). CDR1 is MNHEY and CDR2 is SMNVEV in the germline V gene (reference sequence). V was shortened by 11 bases and J by 3 bases, with 16 bases between the two germline ends. This CDR3 is built from 13 residues. The CDR3 coding sequence is TGTGCCGCCGCAGGGTCCAAATACTATGGCTACACCTTC. It translates to CAAAGSKYYGYTF.

This chain connects TRBV25-1 to TRBJ1-3; unclear D gene. Germline V gene lookup returns CDR1 MGHDK and CDR2 SYGVNS. Trimming stripped 7 bases from V and 4 bases from J, with 14 bases between. The CDR3 is made up of 14 amino acids. DNA for the CDR3: TGTGCCAGCAAGCGTACCGATTTGGGAAACACCATATATTTT. Amino acids: CASKRTDLGNTIYF.

The V gene is TRBV5-1, the J gene TRBJ1-2; 8 bases are a match to TRBD1. Losses at the gene ends were 4 bases for V and 4 bases for J; bases not matched to a gene: 3. The CDR3 extends over 13 amino acids. The V gene's germline CDR1 is SGHRS and CDR2 YFSETQ. This CDR3 reads CASSVDRGYGYTF. The CDR3, as DNA: TGCGCCAGCAGCGTCGACAGGGGCTATGGCTACACCTTC.

This chain joins TRBV18 and TRBJ1-5, with D unclear. This CDR3 spans 15 amino acids. CDR1 is KGHSH, CDR2 LQKENI, per germline. The ends were cut back, 1 base at V and 7 bases at J, with 14 bases in the middle. The CDR3 sequence is CASSPQGYREQPQHF. DNA of the CDR3: TGTGCCAGCTCACCACAAGGTTACCGGGAACAGCCCCAGCATTTT.

V usage is TRBV9 and J usage is TRBJ2-1; weak D call: TRBD1 (6 bases). The germline CDR1 and CDR2 sequences are SGDLS and YYNGEE. Trimming cost V 4 bases and J 5 bases, with 16 bases left between them. The CDR3 is made up of 15 amino acids. The CDR3 protein is CASSPRGQNNNEQFF. The CDR3 nucleotides are TGTGCCAGCAGCCCCCGGGGACAAAATAACAATGAGCAGTTCTTC.

The chain has TRBV14 and TRBJ1-2; 9 bases agree with TRBD1. The V gene's germline CDR1 is SGHDN and CDR2 FVKESK. Germline trimming cut 6 bases from V and 8 bases from J; bases unmatched to any gene: 7. The CDR3 is 13 residues long. CDR3 protein: CASRGQGRGGYTF. In DNA, the CDR3 is TGTGCCAGCAGAGGACAGGGGAGAGGAGGCTACACCTTC.

This clone has only one observation. J is TRBJ1-2 and V is TRBV7-9; D is possibly TRBD1 (5 bases). Trimming shortened V by 1 base and J by 7 bases, and 13 bases separated the two germline ends. Germline V gene data show CDR1 as SEHNR and CDR2 as FQNEAQ (reference sequence). CDR3 size: 14 residues. The CDR3 spells CASSLVAGPSGYTF. The CDR3, as DNA: TGTGCCAGCAGCTTAGTCGCAGGGCCCTCTGGCTACACCTTC. The full variable domain, completed using reference TRBV7-9 and TRBJ1-2, is DTGVSQNPRHKITKRGQNVTFRCDPISEHNRLYWYRQTLGQGPEFLTYFQNEAQLEKSRLLSDRFSAERPKGSFSTLEIQRTEQGDSAMYLCASSLVAGPSGYTFGSGTRLTVV.

This chain connects TRBV27 to TRBJ1-1; 11 nucleotides agree with TRBD1. The CDR3 runs 16 residues. Germline values: CDR1 MNHEY, CDR2 SMNVEV (reference sequence). Trimming removed 7 bases from V and 4 bases from J; junction bases left unmatched: 11. Here the CDR3 reads CASTGQGARYRTEAFF. The DNA for the CDR3 is TGTGCCAGCACCGGACAGGGGGCACGTTATCGCACTGAAGCTTTCTTT.

The chain combines TRBV4-1 with TRBJ1-1; possibly TRBD1 for D (6 bases). The CDR3 length is 15 residues. Between the trimmed V and J ends, which lost 0 bases and 2 bases, there was a span of 10 bases. Germline lookup yields CDR1 MGHRA and CDR2 YSYEKL. Written as DNA, the CDR3 is TGCGCCAGCAGCCAAGACCCAGGGGATAACACTGAAGCTTTCTTT. Its protein is CASSQDPGDNTEAFF.

The rearrangement joins TRBV28 to TRBJ1-6, with D maybe TRBD1 (6 bases). The CDR3 is 14 amino acids. V was pared by 10 bases and J by 7 bases, with 17 bases between. Germline CDR1 MDHEN, CDR2 SYDVKM. DNA of the CDR3: TGTGCCACCGAAAGCAAGGGGGTAAATTCACCCCTCCACTTT. Translation: CATESKGVNSPLHF.

V gene TRBV5-4 combines with J gene TRBJ1-6; a weak D match, TRBD1 (6 bases). V was trimmed by 4 bases and J by 5 bases, leaving 16 bases between them. The CDR3 is 16 residues long. Germline V CDR1 and CDR2: SGHNT, YYREEE (reference sequence). This chain's CDR3 is CASSPSGGHHNSPLHF. The CDR3 nucleotides are TGTGCCAGCAGCCCATCGGGGGGACACCATAATTCACCCCTCCACTTT.

Details on this clone: Other DNA sequences in the sample encode the same CDR3. The chain employs TRBV9 and TRBJ1-2; 7 nucleotides match TRBD1. CDR3 length equals 15 residues. Trimming at V came to 0 bases and at J to 4 bases, leaving 6 bases not matched to a gene. From germline, CDR1 is SGDLS and CDR2 YYNGEE. In DNA, the CDR3 is TGTGCCAGCAGCGTAGAAGGGCAGGGGGGCTATGGCTACACCTTC. It specifies CASSVEGQGGYGYTF. Full variable domain (missing parts from reference TRBV9 and TRBJ1-2): DSGVTQTPKHLITATGQRVTLRCSPRSGDLSVYWYQQSLDQGLQFLIQYYNGEERAKGNILERFSAQQFPDLHSELNLSSLELGDSALYFCASSVEGQGGYGYTFGSGTRLTVV.

CDR3 in amino acids: CASSEQTSMATQYF. The CDR3 DNA reads as TGTGCCAGCAGCGAACAGACTAGCATGGCGACCCAGTACTTC. This chain connects TRBV13 to TRBJ2-5, with 7 bases aligning to TRBD2. Trimming took 5 bases from V and 7 from J; bases not matched to a gene: 10. Germline CDR1 is PRHDT and CDR2 is FYEKMQ (reference sequence). CDR3 length: 14 residues.

DNA for the CDR3: TGTGCCAGCAGCCCCTCGACGGGGGGGGACATTCAGTACTTC. Translation gives CASSPSTGGDIQYF. The V gene is TRBV3-1 (or the pseudogene TRBV3-2), the J gene TRBJ2-4; 8 nucleotides agree with TRBD2. Germline lookup yields CDR1 LGHDT and CDR2 YNNKEL (reference sequence). The CDR3 has 14 residues. V dropped 4 bases and J dropped 8; count of bases not matched to a gene: 7.